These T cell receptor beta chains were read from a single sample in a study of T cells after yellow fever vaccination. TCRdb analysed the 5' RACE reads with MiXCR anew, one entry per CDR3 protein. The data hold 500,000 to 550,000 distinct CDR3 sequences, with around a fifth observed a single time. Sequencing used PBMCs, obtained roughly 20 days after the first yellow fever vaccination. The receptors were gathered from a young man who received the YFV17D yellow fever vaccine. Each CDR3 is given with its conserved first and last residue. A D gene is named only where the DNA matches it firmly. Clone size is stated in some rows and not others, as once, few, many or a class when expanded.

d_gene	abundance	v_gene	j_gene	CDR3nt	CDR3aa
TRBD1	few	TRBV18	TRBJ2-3	TGTGCCAGCTCACCTCCCCCCATCAAGGGGACAGGCCAAATTTTTGGGGCTTTT	CASSPPPIKGTGQIFGAF
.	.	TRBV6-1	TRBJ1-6	TGTGCCGGTGGAGGGACTCGGAATTCACCCCTCCACTTT	CAGGGTRNSPLHF
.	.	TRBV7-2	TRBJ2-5	TGTGCCAGCAGCCCACTACTAGGTGCAGAGACCCAGTACTTC	CASSPLLGAETQYF
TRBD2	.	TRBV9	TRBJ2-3	TGTGCCAGCAGCGTAGACCCTAGCGGGGGGGCAGATACGCAGTATTTT	CASSVDPSGGADTQYF
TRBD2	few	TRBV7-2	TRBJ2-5	TGTGCCAGCAGCTTAGCGGCGAGCGGGGAAGAGATCCAGTACTTC	CASSLAASGEEIQYF
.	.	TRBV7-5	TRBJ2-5	.	CISVPEAPGETQYF
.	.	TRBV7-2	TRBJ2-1	TGTGCCAGCAGACCCGTCGGGTGGGATGAGCAGTTCTTC	CASRPVGWDEQFF
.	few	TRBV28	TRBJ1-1	TGTGCCAGCGTCACGTCAAGCAGGAACACTGAAGCTTTCTTT	CASVTSSRNTEAFF
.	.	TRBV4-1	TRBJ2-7	TGCGCCAGCAGCCAGGGAGCAGCTTACTACGAGCAGTACTTC	CASSQGAAYYEQYF
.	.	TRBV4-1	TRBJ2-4	TGCGCCAGCAGCCAAGCGGAGTGGGCAGCCCGGCTAGCCAAAAACATTCAGTACTTC	CASSQAEWAARLAKNIQYF
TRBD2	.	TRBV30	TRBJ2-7	TGTGCCTGGGAGAGCGGGGGGGCCGGTGAGGAGCAGTACTTC	CAWESGGAGEEQYF
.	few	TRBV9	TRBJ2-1	TGTGCCAGCAGCGTACGGGACGAGATCTACAATGAGCAGTTCTTC	CASSVRDEIYNEQFF
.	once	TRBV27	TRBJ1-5	TGTGCCAGCAGTTTATCGGCAGATTACTCGGATCAGCCCCAGCATTTT	CASSLSADYSDQPQHF
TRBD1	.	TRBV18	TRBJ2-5	TGTGCCAGCTCCCAATCCGGGACAGCCAGGACCCAGTACTTC	CASSQSGTARTQYF
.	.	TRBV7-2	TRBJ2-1	TGTGCCAGCAGCTCTACAGAGGGGTACAATGAGCAGTTCTTC	CASSSTEGYNEQFF
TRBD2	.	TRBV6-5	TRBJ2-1	TGTTCAACTAGCGGGGGGTACAATGAGCAGTTCTTC	CSTSGGYNEQFF
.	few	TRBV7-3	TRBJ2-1	TGTGCCAGCAGGGCTGGGGGTGGCTCCTACAATGAGCAGTTCTTC	CASRAGGGSYNEQFF
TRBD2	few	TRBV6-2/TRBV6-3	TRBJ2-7	TGTGCCAGCATAGAGCGGGGGCCCTCCTACGAGCAGTACTTC	CASIERGPSYEQYF
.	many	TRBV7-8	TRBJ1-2	TGTGCCAGCAGCTTTGGGTCAGGCTACACCTTC	CASSFGSGYTF
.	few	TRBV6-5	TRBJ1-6	TGTGCCAGCAGTTACGGGGACGGGAATTCACCCCTCCACTTT	CASSYGDGNSPLHF